These 20 T cell receptor beta chains share one sample of origin, sequenced in a study of cytomegalovirus exposure and HLA in healthy donors. It was with 60 Vbeta and 13 Jbeta primers that the PCR ran. TCRdb keeps only in-frame clones here, not all; method: immunoSEQ multiplex PCR. The sample includes about 69,000 clones, less than 75% of them seen just once. Sequenced material: PBMCs. The receptors shown here come from a woman younger than 45 in good health and CMV-seronegative.

This chain connects TRBV2 to TRBJ2-5, with D possibly being TRBD2 (6 bases). This CDR3 region has 15 residues. V was cut by 0 bases and J by 5 bases, with 13 bases left in between. Germline V gene data show CDR1 as SNHLY and CDR2 as FYNNEI. In DNA form, the CDR3 reads TGTGCCAGCAGTGAAGCGCAGCTAGCGCCGGAGACCCAGTACTTC. Residues: CASSEAQLAPETQYF.

In its sample, this clone was seen many times. This rearrangement joins TRBV19 to TRBJ1-5; D remains ambiguous. V lost 2 bases and J lost 3, with 11 bases in between. Germline CDR1 and CDR2: LNHDA and SQIVND (reference sequence). CDR3 size: 15 residues. This chain's CDR3 is CASSIRKEVNQPQHF. CDR3 coding DNA: TGTGCCAGTAGTATACGTAAGGAGGTCAATCAGCCCCAGCATTTT. The complete variable domain, with remaining parts taken from reference TRBV19 and TRBJ1-5, reads DGGITQSPKYLFRKEGQNVTLSCEQNLNHDAMYWYRQDPGQGLRLIYYSQIVNDFQKGDIAEGYSVSREKKESFPLTVTSAQKNPTAFYLCASSIRKEVNQPQHFGDGTRLSIL.

The V and J genes are TRBV4-2 and TRBJ2-1; D unclear. V was pared by 4 bases and J by 6 bases, with 4 bases between. This CDR3 is 11 amino acids long. Germline CDR1 reads LGHNA; CDR2 reads YNFKEQ. CDR3 in DNA: TGTGCCAGCAGCCCTCGCAATGAGCAGTTCTTC. It is translated as CASSPRNEQFF.

The chain recombines TRBV18 with TRBJ2-5, with 9 bases aligning to TRBD1. Matching the DNA end better, TRBJ2-7 makes the J call doubtful. CDR1 is KGHSH and CDR2 is LQKENI in the germline V gene. The CDR3 extends over 16 amino acids. The CDR3 DNA follows: TGTGCCAGCTCACCAAAAGCCGGGACAGGGCAACACGAGCAGTACTTC. Amino acid sequence: CASSPKAGTGQHEQYF.

This clone was observed a handful of times. The chain has TRBV19 and TRBJ1-5; D is unresolved. The CDR3 consists of 12 residues. Germline CDR1 LNHDA, CDR2 SQIVND (reference sequence). V lost 5 bases and J 3 bases, leaving 5 bases between the germline ends. The CDR3 is CASSSVNQPQHF. In DNA form, the CDR3 reads TGTGCCAGTAGTTCGGTCAATCAGCCCCAGCATTTT.

CDR3 nucleotides: TGTGCCAGCAGCTTGGCTGGGACAGGGATAGGAGAGACCCAGTACTTC. Its translation: CASSLAGTGIGETQYF. The V call is TRBV5-6, the J call TRBJ2-5, with TRBD1 matching 9 bases. After removal of 0 bases from V and 4 bases from J, the junction contained 7 bases not matched to a gene. The germline V gene has CDR1 SGHDT and CDR2 YYEEEE. The CDR3 consists of 16 residues.

With respect to this clone: This is likely a read error, given that the CDR3 carries no conserved phenylalanine or tryptophan at its end. The chain carries TRBV25-1 and TRBJ1-1; TRBD1 matches 9 bases. Germline values: CDR1 MGHDK, CDR2 SYGVNS. J was trimmed by 4 bases and V by 5 bases; bases with no gene match: 5. This CDR3 contains 14 residues. CDR3 nucleotides: TGTGCCAGCAGTTTCCGGGACAGGGCCACTGAAGCTTTCGTT. Translation: CASSFRDRATEAFV.

This chain joins TRBV2 and TRBJ1-5; weak D call: TRBD1 (6 bases). The CDR3 sequence is 14 residues long. Trimming stripped 6 bases from V and 3 bases from J, with 12 bases between. CDR1 and CDR2 from the germline V gene are SNHLY and FYNNEI. The CDR3 protein is CASREQGYNQPQHF. The DNA for the CDR3 is TGTGCCAGCAGGGAACAGGGATACAATCAGCCCCAGCATTTT.

V is TRBV27 and J is TRBJ2-1, with TRBD1 matching over 10 bases. The V segment lost 3 bases and the J segment 4 bases; nucleotides outside the gene matches: 3. This CDR3 contains 15 residues. CDR1 MNHEY and CDR2 SMNVEV come from the germline V gene (reference sequence). This CDR3 is CASSFSGQGYNEQFF. As DNA, the CDR3 is TGTGCCAGCAGTTTCTCGGGACAGGGGTACAATGAGCAGTTCTTC.

This clone has just a few counts. J is TRBJ2-7 and V is TRBV27, with D unresolved. This CDR3 has 11 amino acids. Germline V gene lookup returns CDR1 MNHEY and CDR2 SMNVEV (reference sequence). Trimming removed 3 bases from V and 6 bases from J, with 6 bases in between. The CDR3: CASSFGREQYF. The CDR3 nucleotides are TGTGCCAGCAGTTTCGGTCGCGAGCAGTACTTC.

The chain carries TRBV5-1 and TRBJ1-1, with no clear D. V lost 2 bases and J lost 4, with 12 bases in between. Germline V CDR1 and CDR2: SGHRS, YFSETQ. The CDR3 runs 14 residues. In DNA, the CDR3 is TGCGCCAGCAGCTTCGGGGAGTCGGTCACTGAAGCTTTCTTT. Amino acids: CASSFGESVTEAFF.

The genes are TRBV14 and TRBJ2-6; possibly TRBD1 for D (6 bases). Per germline, CDR1 SGHDN and CDR2 FVKESK. Trimming stripped 6 bases from V and 2 bases from J, with 14 bases between. The CDR3 is 16 amino acids. The CDR3 DNA follows: TGTGCCAGCAGACCCACAGGGATAGCTGGGGCCAACGTCCTGACTTTC. Translating it yields CASRPTGIAGANVLTF.

This clone was observed a single time. The V gene is TRBV28, the J gene TRBJ2-5; 9 bases map to TRBD1. The CDR3 runs 16 residues. CDR1 is MDHEN, CDR2 SYDVKM, per germline. After removal of 4 bases from V and 3 bases from J, the junction contained 9 bases not matched to a gene. CDR3 coding DNA: TGTGCCAGCAGTTCCCAAATGGGACAGGGAAAAGAGACCCAGTACTTC. Protein sequence: CASSSQMGQGKETQYF.

The chain joins TRBV4-1 to TRBJ1-2; the match to TRBD1 covers 9 bases. CDR3 length: 14 residues. Germline CDR1 MGHRA, CDR2 YSYEKL. J lost 7 bases, V lost 1 base, and 4 bases had no gene match. This chain's CDR3 is CASSQGTGEGGYTF. The CDR3 region has the DNA TGCGCCAGCAGCCAAGGGACAGGGGAGGGTGGCTACACCTTC.

Judged by abundance, this clone is medium-sized (0.01 to 0.1%). The V call is TRBV7-6, the J call TRBJ1-1; D is perhaps TRBD1 (5 bases). Germline V CDR1 and CDR2: SGHVS, FNYEAQ. The CDR3 is 14 residues long. V was pared by 2 bases and J by 1 base, with 8 bases between. The CDR3 protein is CASSLNRRNTEAFF. CDR3 DNA sequence: TGTGCCAGCAGCTTAAACAGGAGGAACACTGAAGCTTTCTTT. The whole variable domain, filled in from reference TRBV7-6 and TRBJ1-1, reads GAGVSQSPRYKVTKRGQDVALRCDPISGHVSLYWYRQALGQGPEFLTYFNYEAQQDKSGLPNDRFSAERPEGSISTLTIQRTEQRDSAMYRCASSLNRRNTEAFFGQGTRLTVV.

Concerning this clone itself: One end of the junction does not line up with germline, which may come from a read error. In the same sample, other DNA sequences code for this CDR3. The chain couples TRBV7-2 to TRBJ1-6; D gene uncertain. This CDR3 has 16 amino acids. CDR1 SGHTA and CDR2 FQGNSA come from the germline V gene. Here the CDR3 reads CASSLGPGSYNLPRHF. The DNA of the CDR3 is TGTGCCAGCAGCTTAGGGCCAGGCTCCTATAATTTACCCCGCCACTTT.

This chain links TRBV7-2 with TRBJ2-1, with D possibly TRBD1 on 6 matching bases. There are 15 residues in the CDR3. Germline CDR1 reads SGHTA; CDR2 reads FQGNSA. V was cut by 7 bases and J by 2 bases, with 15 bases left in between. DNA for the CDR3: TGTGCCAGCACCAGGAGACAGGCCCCCTACAATGAGCAGTTCTTC. Translation: CASTRRQAPYNEQFF.

The chain couples TRBV6-1 to TRBJ2-5; 9 bases are shared with TRBD2. After removal of 6 bases from V and 5 bases from J, the junction contained 4 bases not matched to a gene. CDR3 length: 13 amino acids. Per the germline V gene, CDR1 is MNHNS and CDR2 is SASEGT. CDR3 sequence (DNA): TGTGCCAGCAGGTTAGCGGGGGTGGAGACCCAGTACTTC. Translating gives CASRLAGVETQYF.

The gene calls are TRBV7-8 and TRBJ1-5, with TRBD1 matching over 7 bases. CDR1 SGHVS and CDR2 FQNEAQ come from the germline V gene. The CDR3 runs to 16 residues. Losses at the gene ends were 7 bases for V and 2 bases for J; bases not matched to a gene: 11. The CDR3 DNA reads as TGTGCCAGCACCGAGAATCGGACAGGCGGCAATCAGCCCCAGCATTTT. Translating it yields CASTENRTGGNQPQHF.

This clone was counted only a few times. The V gene is TRBV27, the J gene TRBJ2-1, with D possibly being TRBD2 (6 bases). Germline lookup yields CDR1 MNHEY and CDR2 SMNVEV (reference sequence). V lost 2 bases, J lost 4 bases, and 6 bases lay in between. The CDR3 length is 13 residues. The CDR3 DNA reads as TGTGCCAGCAGTTTAGCGGGATACAATGAGCAGTTCTTC. Its translation: CASSLAGYNEQFF.